The rows below give T cell receptor beta chains drawn from one sample of a study of Ad26.COV2.S vaccination and SARS-CoV-2 variants. The table came from immunoSEQ multiplex PCR; TCRdb's copy has only in-frame clones and leaves some out. The table includes 430,000 or so clones, 90% detected once. The sequences come from peripheral blood, collected in a trial of Ad26.COV2.S vaccine versus placebo. The source is a person between 18 and 65 years old who received the Ad26.COV2.S COVID-19 vaccine or a placebo. Both conserved end residues are part of each CDR3. The size of a clone is reported for some rows only, either as once, few or many, or as a class for expanded clones.

clone size	V gene	CDR3 length	CDR3 protein
once	TRBV5-1	16	CASSRPEPKANEKLFF
-	TRBV27	19	CASSLTPPWTSGPQETQYF
-	TRBV6-2/TRBV6-3	18	CASSYSRTGGGPFYEQYF
-	TRBV4-3	14	CASRRQGANYGYTF
few	TRBV4-3	16	CASSQDPGQGARGYTF
-	TRBV27	14	CASAGTPHYNEQFF
-	TRBV28	15	CASSLGGSPSYEQYF
-	TRBV5-1	14	CASSFQLANTEAFF
-	TRBV5-6	17	CASSFIRGRDMNTEAFF
-	TRBV30	13	CAWSPTDNQPQHF
once	TRBV7-3	18	CASSSYPGLAANTGELFF
-	TRBV18	15	CASSPPSGTDYEQYF
-	TRBV4-3	16	CASSQDIGEQSGGYTF
-	TRBV18	16	CASSPQSGPNTGELFF
-	TRBV7-9	15	CASSFEATNTGELFF
-	TRBV10-3	16	CAISESRGARSYEQYF
-	TRBV19	15	CASSITGGTYNEQFF
-	TRBV3-1/TRBV3-2	14	CATGGRPQGETQYF
-	TRBV4-1	14	CASSQGRGVGELFF
-	TRBV19	14	CASSNTGGTYEQYF